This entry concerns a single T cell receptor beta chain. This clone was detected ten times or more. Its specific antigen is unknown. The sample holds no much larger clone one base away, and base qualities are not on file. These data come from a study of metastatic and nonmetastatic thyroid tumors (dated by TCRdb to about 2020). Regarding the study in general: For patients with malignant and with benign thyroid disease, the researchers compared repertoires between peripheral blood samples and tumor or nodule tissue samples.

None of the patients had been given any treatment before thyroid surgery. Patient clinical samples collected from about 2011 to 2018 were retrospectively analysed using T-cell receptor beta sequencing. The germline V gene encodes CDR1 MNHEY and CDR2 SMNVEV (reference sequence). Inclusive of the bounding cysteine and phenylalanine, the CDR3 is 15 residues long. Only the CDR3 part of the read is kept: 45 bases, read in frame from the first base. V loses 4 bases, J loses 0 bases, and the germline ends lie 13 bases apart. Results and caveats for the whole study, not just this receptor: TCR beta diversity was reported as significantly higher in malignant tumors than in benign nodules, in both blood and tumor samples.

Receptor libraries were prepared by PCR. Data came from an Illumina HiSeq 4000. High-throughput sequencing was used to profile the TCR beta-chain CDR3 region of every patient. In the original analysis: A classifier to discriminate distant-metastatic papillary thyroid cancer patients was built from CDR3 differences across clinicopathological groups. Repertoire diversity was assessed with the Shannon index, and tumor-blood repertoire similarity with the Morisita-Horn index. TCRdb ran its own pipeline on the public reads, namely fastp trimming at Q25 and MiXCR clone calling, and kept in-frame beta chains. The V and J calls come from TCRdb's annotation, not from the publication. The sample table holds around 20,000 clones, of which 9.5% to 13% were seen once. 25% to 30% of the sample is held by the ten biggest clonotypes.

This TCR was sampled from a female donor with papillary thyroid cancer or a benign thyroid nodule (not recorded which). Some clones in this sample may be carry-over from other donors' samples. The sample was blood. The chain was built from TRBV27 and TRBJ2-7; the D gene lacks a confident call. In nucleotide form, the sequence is TGTGCCAGCAGTTATCTGAGTCACGGCTCCTACGAGCAGTACTTC. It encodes CASSYLSHGSYEQYF.